A single T cell receptor (beta chain) is shown here with its context. As yet, its antigen is unknown. The germline gene is not matched at one end of the junction; a read error may be the cause. The data are from a study of CD8+CD57+ T cells in acquired aplastic anemia. The study, taken as a whole, reports: Twenty-nine sequences, all CD8+ CDR3, were shared between patients and controls.

Patients chosen for sequencing had shown CD8+CD57+ cell expansion by flow cytometry. Genomic DNA templated the TCR beta VDJ and CDR3 profiling. TCRdb re-derived calls from the reads in MiXCR, one entry per CDR3 protein. The table includes fewer than 250,000 distinct CDR3 sequences, approximately 50% detected once. The specimen was sorted CD4+, CD8+, or CD8+CD57+ T cells (not recorded which) from PBMCs. The TCR comes from a human donor with aplastic anemia.

CDR3 nucleotides: TGTGCCAGCAGTCTCAGTAGTGAAGGGACCTATGGCTACACCTTC. Protein product: CASSLSSEGTYGYTF. The V call is TRBV10-3, the J call TRBJ1-2, with D maybe TRBD1 (5 bases). This CDR3 is 15 amino acids long. Germline-derived CDR1 and CDR2 are ENHRY and SYGVKD.